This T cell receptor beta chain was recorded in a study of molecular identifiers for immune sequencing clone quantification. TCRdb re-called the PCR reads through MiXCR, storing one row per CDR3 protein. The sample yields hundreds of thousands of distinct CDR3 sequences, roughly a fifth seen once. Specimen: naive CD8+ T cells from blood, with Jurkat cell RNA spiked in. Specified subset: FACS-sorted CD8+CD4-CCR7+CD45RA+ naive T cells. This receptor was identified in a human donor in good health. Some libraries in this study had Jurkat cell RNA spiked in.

The CDR3 DNA is TGTGCCAGGATAACAGACTGGCCCCCCCCGGCAGGGAGCTCCTACGAGCAGTACTTC. Residues: CARITDWPPPAGSSYEQYF. The chain combines TRBV6-4 with TRBJ2-7, with D possibly called TRBD1 or TRBD2 (5 bases each). Trimming cost V 9 bases and J 0 bases, with 30 bases left between them. CDR3 size: 19 residues. In germline, CDR1 is MRHNA, CDR2 SNTAGT.